This entry lists 7 T cell receptor beta chains sequenced from one sample in a study of vaccination and CD4 T cells after COVID-19. Sequencing of DNA taken from cultured CD4+ T cells relied on the Oncomine TCR Beta short-read assay. TCRdb called the PCR reads again in MiXCR, with one record for every CDR3 protein. The sample contains over 14,000 distinct CDR3 sequences, under 65% of which appear only once. Treatment specified: approximately nine-day PBMC culture with coronavirus spike peptide pools or control peptides (ViraFEST assay). These TCRs are of unknown antigen specificity. Sequences were obtained from CD4+ T cells from blood, cultured in vitro. The receptors stem from a human donor who had recovered from COVID-19.

This chain links TRBV5-1 with TRBJ2-5; TRBD2 agrees at 11 bases. The CDR3 spans 15 residues. Germline assignment: CDR1 SGHRS and CDR2 YFSETQ. V dropped 0 bases and J dropped 2; count of bases not matched to a gene: 0. The CDR3 loop is CASSLGLAGQETQYF. As DNA, the CDR3 is TGCGCCAGCAGCTTGGGACTAGCGGGGCAAGAGACCCAGTACTTC.

The table lists this clonotype with a few counts. The V call is TRBV6-1, the J call TRBJ2-3; TRBD1 is a possible D gene (5 bases). This CDR3 region has 15 residues. The V end was cut by 10 bases, the J end by 5 bases, with 22 bases between. Looked up from germline, CDR1 is MNHNS and CDR2 is SASEGT. The CDR3: CATRVPLGNLDTQYF. CDR3 coding DNA: TGTGCCACCAGGGTGCCTTTGGGAAATTTAGATACGCAGTATTTT.

The chain recombines TRBV21-1 with TRBJ1-1; the D call TRBD1 from the table was never checked on the DNA. TRBV21-1 is recorded as a pseudogene. The CDR3 extends over 14 amino acids. CDR3 nucleotides: TGTGCCAGCCCGACAGGGCGAGTTTCCACTGAAGCTTTCTTT. Its protein product is CASPTGRVSTEAFF.

This rearrangement joins TRBV20-1 to TRBJ2-7; 7 positions match TRBD2. The CDR3 loop spans 15 amino acids. CDR1 and CDR2 (germline): DFQATT, SNEGSKA (reference sequence). Trimming at V came to 6 bases and at J to 6 bases, leaving 17 bases not matched to a gene. DNA of the CDR3: TGCAGTGCCCCTAGGGGTGGGGCGGGAGTAGCCGAGCAGTACTTC. Translation gives CSAPRGGAGVAEQYF.

This chain links TRBV9 with TRBJ2-1; D is unresolved. The V gene's germline CDR1 is SGDLS and CDR2 YYNGEE. Trimming removed 1 base from V and 6 bases from J, with 2 bases in between. The CDR3 extends over 11 amino acids. CDR3 nucleotides: TGTGCCAGCAGCGTAAGCAATGAGCAGTTCTTC. Protein sequence: CASSVSNEQFF.

The rearrangement links TRBV7-2 to TRBJ1-1; D is undetermined. Germline V gene lookup returns CDR1 SGHTA and CDR2 FQGNSA. Between the trimmed V and J ends, which lost 1 base and 6 bases, there was a span of 12 bases. This CDR3 has 14 amino acids. Here the CDR3 reads CASSLEREIPEAFF. CDR3 bases: TGTGCCAGCAGCTTAGAGCGGGAGATACCTGAAGCTTTCTTT.

This sequence joins TRBV6-5 and TRBJ1-3; 7 nucleotides align to TRBD1. The CDR3 has 16 amino acids. V was pared by 0 bases and J by 4 bases, with 6 bases of the junction left unmatched. Germline loops: CDR1 MNHEY, CDR2 SVGAGI. CDR3 DNA sequence: TGTGCCAGCAGTTACTCATCACAGGGGCTCGGAAACACCATATATTTT. Protein sequence: CASSYSSQGLGNTIYF.